This T cell receptor (beta chain) was obtained from a study of Ad26.COV2.S vaccination and SARS-CoV-2 variants. Method: immunoSEQ multiplex PCR; TCRdb's copy keeps in-frame clones and lacks some. The data hold around 370,000 clones, with around 90% observed a single time. The germline V gene has CDR1 MNHEY and CDR2 SMNVEV (reference sequence). V was pared by 0 bases and J by 4 bases, with 6 bases between. The length of the CDR3 is 13 residues. The source is a human donor who had recovered from COVID-19. Sample: peripheral blood, taken after recovery from COVID-19. The chain has TRBV27 and TRBJ1-1; a weak D match, TRBD1 (5 bases). This CDR3 is CASSLSGATEAFF. The CDR3 DNA reads as TGTGCCAGCAGTTTATCAGGGGCCACTGAAGCTTTCTTT.